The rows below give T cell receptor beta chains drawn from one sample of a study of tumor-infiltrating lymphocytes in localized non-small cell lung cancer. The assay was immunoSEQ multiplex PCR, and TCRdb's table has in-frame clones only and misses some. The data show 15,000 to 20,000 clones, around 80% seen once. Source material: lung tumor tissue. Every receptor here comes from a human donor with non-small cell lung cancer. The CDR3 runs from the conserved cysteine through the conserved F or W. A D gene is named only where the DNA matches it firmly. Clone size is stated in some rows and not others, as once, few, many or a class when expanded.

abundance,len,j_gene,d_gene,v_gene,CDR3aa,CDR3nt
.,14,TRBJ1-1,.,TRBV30,CAWRWKWEDTEAFF,TGTGCCTGGCGCTGGAAGTGGGAAGACACTGAAGCTTTCTTT
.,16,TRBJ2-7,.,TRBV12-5,CASGLPGFQGSYEQYF,TGTGCTAGTGGTCTCCCCGGGTTCCAGGGTTCCTACGAGCAGTACTTC
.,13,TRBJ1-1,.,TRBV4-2,CASSQDVGQEAFF,TGTGCCAGCAGCCAAGATGTAGGACAAGAAGCTTTCTTT
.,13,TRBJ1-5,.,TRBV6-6,CATRAYSNQPQHF,TGTGCCACCCGGGCGTATAGCAATCAGCCCCAGCATTTT
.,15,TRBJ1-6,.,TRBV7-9,CASRPTGPNNSPLHF,TGTGCCAGCAGGCCAACAGGGCCCAATAATTCACCCCTCCACTTT
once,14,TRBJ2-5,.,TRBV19,CASSMAFGQETQYF,TGTGCCAGTAGTATGGCCTTTGGGCAAGAGACCCAGTACTTC
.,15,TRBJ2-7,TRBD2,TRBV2,CASKLGTSETYEQYF,TGTGCCAGCAAGCTCGGGACTAGCGAGACCTACGAGCAGTACTTC
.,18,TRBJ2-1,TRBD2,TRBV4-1,CASSQDPQERGFDNEQFF,TGCGCCAGCAGCCAAGACCCACAGGAGCGGGGTTTCGACAATGAGCAGTTCTTC
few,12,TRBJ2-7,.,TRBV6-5,CASSYSSGEQYF,TGTGCCAGCAGTTACTCGAGCGGCGAGCAGTACTTC
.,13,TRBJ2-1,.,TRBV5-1,CASSLPGLDEQFF,TGCGCCAGCAGCCTTCCCGGTTTGGATGAGCAGTTCTTC
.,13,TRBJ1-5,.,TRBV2,CASSERGNQPQHF,TGTGCCAGCAGTGAAAGAGGCAATCAGCCCCAGCATTTT
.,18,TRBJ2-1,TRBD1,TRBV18,CASSGTVSALGSYNEQFF,TGTGCCAGCTCAGGGACAGTATCAGCTCTGGGCTCCTACAATGAGCAGTTCTTC
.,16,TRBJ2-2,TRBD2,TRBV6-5,CASSYSTRGSTGELFF,TGTGCCAGCAGTTACTCGACCCGCGGGAGCACCGGGGAGCTGTTTTTT
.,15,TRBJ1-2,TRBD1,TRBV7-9,CASSSTYRGRYGYTF,TGTGCCAGCAGCTCAACATACAGGGGCCGCTATGGCTACACCTTC
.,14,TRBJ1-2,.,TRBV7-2,CASSLVPDYYGYTF,TGTGCCAGCAGCTTAGTGCCAGACTACTATGGCTACACCTTC
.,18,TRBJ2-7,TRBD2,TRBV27,CASSSPYPTSGHTYEQYF,TGTGCCAGCAGTTCCCCCTACCCGACTAGCGGCCACACCTACGAGCAGTACTTC
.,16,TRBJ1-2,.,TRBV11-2,CASSLDLLGRGYGYTF,TGTGCCAGCAGCTTAGATCTCCTGGGGCGCGGCTATGGCTACACCTTC
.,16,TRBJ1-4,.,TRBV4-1,CASSQDPDTYNEKLFF,TGCGCCAGCAGCCAAGATCCGGACACCTATAATGAAAAACTGTTTTTT
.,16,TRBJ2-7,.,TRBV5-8,CASSLVPGGRRSEQYF,TGTGCCAGCAGCTTGGTGCCCGGGGGGCGCAGGTCCGAGCAGTACTTC
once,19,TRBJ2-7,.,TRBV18,CASSPPLRRAARDLYEQYF,TGTGCCAGCTCACCACCCCTAAGACGGGCAGCGAGGGACCTATACGAGCAGTACTTC
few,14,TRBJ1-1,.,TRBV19,CASTSLKTRAEAFF,TGTGCCAGTACCTCCTTGAAGACGAGGGCTGAAGCTTTCTTT
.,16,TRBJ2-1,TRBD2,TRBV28,CASSPWTSGGQNEQFF,TGTGCCAGCAGTCCTTGGACTAGCGGGGGCCAGAATGAGCAGTTCTTC
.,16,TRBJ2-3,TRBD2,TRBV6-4,CASSDLAGGPTDTQYF,TGTGCCAGCAGTGATCTGGCGGGGGGTCCCACAGATACGCAGTATTTT
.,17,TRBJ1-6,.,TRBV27,CASSLRSRGAYNSPLHF,TGTGCCAGCAGTTTAAGATCACGGGGTGCTTATAATTCACCCCTCCACTTT
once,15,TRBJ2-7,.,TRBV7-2,CASSSYVGAGYEQYF,TGTGCCAGCAGCTCCTACGTAGGGGCCGGCTACGAGCAGTACTTC
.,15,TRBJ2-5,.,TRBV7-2,CASSQIGGAGETQYF,TGTGCCAGCAGCCAAATAGGGGGGGCGGGAGAGACCCAGTACTTC
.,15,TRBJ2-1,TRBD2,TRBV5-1,CASSLGRGGYNEQFF,TGCGCCAGCAGCTTGGGGCGGGGGGGCTACAATGAGCAGTTCTTC
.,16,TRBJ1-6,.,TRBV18,CASSPTTGGLNSPLHF,TGTGCCAGCTCACCCACGACTGGGGGTTTGAATTCACCCCTCCACTTT
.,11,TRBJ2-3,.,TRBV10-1,CASSDEGEQYF,TGCGCCAGCAGTGATGAAGGGGAGCAGTATTTT
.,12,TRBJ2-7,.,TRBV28,CASSFGIYEQYF,TGTGCCAGCAGTTTCGGGATCTACGAGCAGTACTTC
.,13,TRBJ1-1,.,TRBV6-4,CASSAQVGTEAFF,TGTGCCAGCAGCGCCCAGGTGGGGACTGAAGCTTTCTTT
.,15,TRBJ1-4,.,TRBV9,CASSVGLQGNEKLFF,TGTGCCAGCAGCGTAGGTTTGCAGGGGAATGAAAAACTGTTTTTT
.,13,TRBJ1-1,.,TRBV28,CASSPPFRLEAFF,TGTGCCAGCAGTCCGCCTTTTCGGCTTGAAGCTTTCTTT
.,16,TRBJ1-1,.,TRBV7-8,CASSARDSLLNTEAFF,TGTGCCAGCAGCGCCCGGGACTCCCTACTGAACACTGAAGCTTTCTTT
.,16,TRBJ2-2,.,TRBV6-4,CASTPHGERGGGELFF,TGTGCCAGCACCCCCCATGGAGAAAGGGGTGGCGGGGAGCTGTTTTTT
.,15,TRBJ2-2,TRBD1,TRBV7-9,CASSYDRGRTGELFF,TGTGCCAGCAGCTACGACAGGGGGCGAACCGGGGAGCTGTTTTTT
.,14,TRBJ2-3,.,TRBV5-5,CASRYVHLADTQYF,TGTGCCAGCAGATATGTTCATCTCGCAGATACGCAGTATTTT
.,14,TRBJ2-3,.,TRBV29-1,CSVVLAPSTDTQYF,TGCAGCGTTGTACTAGCACCTAGCACAGATACGCAGTATTTT
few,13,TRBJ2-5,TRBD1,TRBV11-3,CASSPGTGEGQYF,TGTGCCAGCAGCCCCGGGACAGGGGAGGGCCAGTACTTC